The 25 T cell receptor beta chains presented below share a single source sample, sequenced in a study of T cell responses to AZD1222 COVID-19 vaccine. Here immunoSEQ multiplex PCR was the method, and the copy in TCRdb shows in-frame clones only, minus some. The table has 84,000 or so clones, more than 90% seen once. The specimen comprised peripheral blood, sampled on day 0 of AZD1222 vaccination. The origin of the receptors is an adult in good health.

The chain combines TRBV24-1 with TRBJ1-2; D not resolved. V lost 4 bases, J lost 0 bases, and 8 bases lay in between. The CDR3 contains 14 residues. Germline V CDR1 and CDR2: KGHDR, SFDVKD. The CDR3 nucleotides read TGTGCCACCAGTGACCCTAGAGCTAACTATGGCTACACCTTC. It is translated as CATSDPRANYGYTF.

This chain connects TRBV6-5 to TRBJ2-1; 9 positions match TRBD1. Losses at the gene ends were 8 bases for V and 8 bases for J; bases not matched to a gene: 7. Germline-derived CDR1 and CDR2 are MNHEY and SVGAGI. The CDR3 is 13 amino acids. CDR3 protein: CASARTGVDEQFF. The CDR3 DNA reads as TGTGCCAGCGCTAGGACAGGGGTCGATGAGCAGTTCTTC.

This clone appeared once. This sequence joins TRBV6-2 or TRBV6-3 and TRBJ1-2; the match to TRBD1 covers 8 bases. The CDR3 is 13 residues long. With V trimmed by 4 bases and J by 7 bases, 5 bases remained unmatched. Per germline, CDR1 MNHEY and CDR2 SVGEGT. This chain's CDR3 is CASSSGQGRGYTF. For the CDR3, the DNA is TGTGCCAGCAGTTCCGGACAGGGTCGTGGCTACACCTTC.

The chain carries TRBV10-2 and TRBJ2-1; D not certain. The length of the CDR3 is 13 residues. From germline, CDR1 is WSHSY and CDR2 SAAADI. V lost 9 bases and J lost 9, with 18 bases in between. CDR3 sequence (DNA): TGCGCCAGTGCCGTTGGTTTTTCGGGTGAGCAGTTCTTC. Translation gives CASAVGFSGEQFF.

The chain carries TRBV6-1 and TRBJ1-1; D not certain. CDR3 length: 13 amino acids. CDR1 MNHNS and CDR2 SASEGT come from the germline V gene. Trimming stripped 3 bases from V and 0 bases from J, with 5 bases between. The CDR3 DNA sequence: TGTGCCAGCAGTGACACAGTGAACACTGAAGCTTTCTTT. Protein: CASSDTVNTEAFF.

The chain recombines TRBV18 with TRBJ1-1; D remains unclear. CDR1 KGHSH and CDR2 LQKENI come from the germline V gene. The CDR3 consists of 18 residues. V lost 1 base and J 4 bases, leaving 22 bases between the germline ends. Here the CDR3 DNA reads TGTGCCAGCTCACCACAGCTCGGAGTTGGGCCAGGACCCACTGAAGCTTTCTTT. As protein: CASSPQLGVGPGPTEAFF.

This clone was picked up a small number of times. V and J are TRBV19 and TRBJ1-2; possibly TRBD1 for D (5 bases). The CDR3 has 15 amino acids. In germline, CDR1 is LNHDA, CDR2 SQIVND (reference sequence). The ends were cut back, 3 bases at V and 4 bases at J, with 15 bases in the middle. CDR3 region: CASSIPVGVSYGYTF. As DNA, the CDR3 is TGTGCCAGTAGTATCCCCGTAGGGGTATCCTATGGCTACACCTTC.

This clone has only one observation. The V gene is TRBV18, the J gene TRBJ1-1; no definite D call. Germline-derived CDR1 and CDR2 are KGHSH and LQKENI. The V end was cut by 5 bases, the J end by 2 bases, with 9 bases between. The CDR3 has 13 amino acids. This CDR3 reads CASSELKNTEAFF. CDR3 bases: TGTGCCAGCTCAGAGTTGAAAAACACTGAAGCTTTCTTT.

The chain carries TRBV3-1 (or the pseudogene TRBV3-2) and TRBJ1-6, with 10 bases aligning to TRBD1. The CDR3 sequence is 17 residues long. The V and J ends lost 4 bases and 2 bases, in that order; junction bases with no gene match: 5. Germline CDR1 reads LGHDT; CDR2 reads YNNKEL (reference sequence). The CDR3, as DNA: TGTGCCAGCAGCCTTCAGACAGGGGGCCCCTATAATTCACCCCTCCACTTT. It specifies CASSLQTGGPYNSPLHF.

V gene TRBV7-3 combines with J gene TRBJ2-5, with D unclear. Germline values: CDR1 SGHTA, CDR2 FQGTGA. Deletions cut 2 bases from V and 0 bases from J, with 4 bases between. The CDR3 runs 13 residues. The DNA for the CDR3 is TGTGCCAGCAGCTTAGGGGACCAAGAGACCCAGTACTTC. Translating gives CASSLGDQETQYF.

V is TRBV12-3 or TRBV12-4 and J is TRBJ2-1; 9 nucleotides align to TRBD1. This CDR3 has 13 residues. With 6 bases clipped from V and 9 bases from J, the junction kept 6 bases outside the gene matches. Here the CDR3 reads CASSSDRGPEQFF. Written as DNA, the CDR3 is TGTGCCAGCAGCTCGGACAGGGGCCCTGAGCAGTTCTTC.

The chain joins TRBV7-9 to TRBJ1-1; TRBD1 is a possible D gene (6 bases). V was pared by 4 bases and J by 4 bases, with 19 bases between. CDR1 is SEHNR, CDR2 FQNEAQ, per germline (reference sequence). This CDR3 has 16 amino acids. The CDR3 region has the DNA TGTGCCAGCAGCTCTGGTTCGGGGGCTCGGGGCACTGAAGCTTTCTTT. Translating it yields CASSSGSGARGTEAFF.

The CDR3 nucleotides are TGTGCCAGCAGCTTAGACCCACCGGGACAGGGATTCTCTAGCTCCTACGAGCAGTACTTC. This translates into CASSLDPPGQGFSSSYEQYF. The V and J genes are TRBV11-2 and TRBJ2-7, with 9 bases lining up with TRBD1. The CDR3 has 20 residues. Germline CDR1 is SGHAT and CDR2 is FQNNGV. V shed 0 bases, J shed 0 bases, and the junction held 15 bases outside the gene matches.

This clone was observed a single time. J is TRBJ1-1 and V is TRBV5-4, with a weak D call TRBD1 (5 bases). Trimming removed 5 bases at V and 0 bases at J, with 14 bases between. The CDR3 has 15 residues. In germline, CDR1 is SGHNT, CDR2 YYREEE (reference sequence). CDR3 in DNA: TGTGCCAGCAGTCTCCGCGGGACGGTGAACACTGAAGCTTTCTTT. Encoded protein: CASSLRGTVNTEAFF.

This clone appeared once. The chain employs TRBV21-1 and TRBJ2-2; the D call TRBD1 from the table was never checked on the DNA. TRBV21-1 is a recognized pseudogene. The CDR3 contains 17 residues. CDR3 DNA sequence: TGTGCCAGCAGCTCACATGGAGGGGGCAGCAACACCGGGGAGCTGTTTTTT. The encoded protein is CASSSHGGGSNTGELFF.

Regarding this clone: Other DNA sequences in this sample translate to the same CDR3. CDR3 nucleotide sequence: TGTGCCAGCAGCCAGGGTAGCAATCAGCCCCAGCATTTT. Translated: CASSQGSNQPQHF. The rearrangement links TRBV3-1 (or the pseudogene TRBV3-2) to TRBJ1-5; D ambiguous. This CDR3 is built from 13 residues. Germline CDR1 reads LGHDT; CDR2 reads YNNKEL (reference sequence). Between the trimmed V and J ends, which lost 3 bases and 0 bases, there was a span of 3 bases.

This chain uses TRBV5-1 with TRBJ2-6; the D gene is possibly TRBD1 (5 bases). Looked up from germline, CDR1 is SGHRS and CDR2 is YFSETQ. The CDR3 extends over 20 amino acids. V lost 4 bases and J lost 1, with 24 bases in between. The CDR3 bases are TGCGCCAGCAGCCATCCTCAGGGAACCCGAAGGTATTCTGGGGCCAACGTCCTGACTTTC. Residues: CASSHPQGTRRYSGANVLTF.

This chain joins TRBV19 and TRBJ1-5, with D possibly matching TRBD1 (5 bases). Germline V gene data show CDR1 as LNHDA and CDR2 as SQIVND (reference sequence). This CDR3 contains 15 residues. V was clipped by 5 bases and J by 7 bases, with 18 bases between them. The CDR3 reads CASSGSEAGWQPQHF. CDR3 coding DNA: TGTGCCAGTAGTGGATCGGAGGCAGGGTGGCAGCCCCAGCATTTT.

The rearrangement joins TRBV5-1 to TRBJ1-2; no firm D call. The germline CDR1 and CDR2 sequences are SGHRS and YFSETQ. Trimming removed 0 bases from V and 4 bases from J, with 7 bases in between. The CDR3 sequence is 13 residues long. The CDR3 sequence: CASSLGTFYGYTF. In DNA form, the CDR3 reads TGCGCCAGCAGCTTGGGGACGTTCTATGGCTACACCTTC. The whole variable domain, remainder taken from reference TRBV5-1 and TRBJ1-2, is KAGVTQTPRYLIKTRGQQVTLSCSPISGHRSVSWYQQTPGQGLQFLFEYFSETQRNKGNFPGRFSGRQFSNSRSEMNVSTLELGDSALYLCASSLGTFYGYTFGSGTRLTVV.

The chain combines TRBV27 with TRBJ1-2, with 8 bases aligning to TRBD1. The CDR3 is made up of 13 amino acids. V trimming: 2 bases; J trimming: 7 bases; junction bases outside the gene matches: 3. Germline CDR1 reads MNHEY; CDR2 reads SMNVEV (reference sequence). CDR3 coding DNA: TGTGCCAGCAGTTTAGACAGGGGAGGTGGCTACACCTTC. It translates to CASSLDRGGGYTF.

This clone was recorded once. This chain joins TRBV3-1 (or the pseudogene TRBV3-2) and TRBJ2-1; 10 positions agree with TRBD2. The germline gives CDR1 LGHDT, CDR2 YNNKEL (reference sequence). This CDR3 contains 15 residues. Losses at the gene ends were 5 bases for V and 2 bases for J; bases not matched to a gene: 3. The chain's CDR3 is CASSIAGGPYNEQFF. CDR3 sequence (DNA): TGTGCCAGCAGCATAGCGGGAGGACCCTACAATGAGCAGTTCTTC.

V usage is TRBV6-5 and J usage is TRBJ1-4; D perhaps matches TRBD1 (5 bases). Germline V lookup: CDR1 MNHEY, CDR2 SVGAGI. The CDR3 is made up of 14 amino acids. V was clipped by 5 bases and J by 5 bases, with 12 bases between them. CDR3: CASSTDGGNEKLFF. CDR3 coding DNA: TGTGCCAGCAGTACGGACGGGGGGAATGAAAAACTGTTTTTT.

Only a few counts were recorded for this clone. The chain uses TRBV6-5 and TRBJ1-5; D ambiguous. V was cut by 8 bases and J by 2 bases, with 13 bases left in between. This CDR3 contains 14 residues. Germline CDR1 and CDR2: MNHEY and SVGAGI. The CDR3 nucleotides are TGTGCCAGCCTAGATTTTGTGGGCAATCAGCCCCAGCATTTT. Protein: CASLDFVGNQPQHF.

The J gene is TRBJ1-1, the V gene TRBV19; TRBD1 matches at 8 bases. Germline V gene sequence: CDR1 LNHDA, CDR2 SQIVND (reference sequence). J lost 0 bases, V lost 3 bases, and 9 bases had no gene match. There are 17 residues in the CDR3. CDR3 protein: CASSIWVTGELNTEAFF. The DNA for the CDR3 is TGTGCCAGTAGTATTTGGGTGACAGGGGAGTTGAACACTGAAGCTTTCTTT.

This chain uses TRBV3-1 (or the pseudogene TRBV3-2) with TRBJ2-4; TRBD1 agrees at 8 bases. Per germline, CDR1 LGHDT and CDR2 YNNKEL (reference sequence). V trimming: 3 bases; J trimming: 6 bases; junction bases outside the gene matches: 7. The CDR3 has 15 residues. CDR3 in amino acids: CASSQGDRRGNIQYF. The CDR3, as DNA: TGTGCCAGCAGCCAGGGGGACAGGCGAGGAAACATTCAGTACTTC.